This TCR beta chain originates from a study of CD8+ T cells in alopecia areata. This clone was seen only once. Other DNA sequences in the same sample also yield this CDR3. Trimming shortened V by 7 bases and J by 0 bases, and 10 bases separated the two germline ends. This CDR3 is built from 14 residues. CDR1 and CDR2 (germline): SGDLS, YYNGEE. Following RNA extraction, reverse transcription yielded cDNA that acted as the sequencing template. TCRdb keeps only in-frame clones here, not all; method: immunoSEQ multiplex PCR. Of about 150,000 clones detected, roughly 50% appear once; the ten largest clones hold 6.5% to 7.5%.

The chain has TRBV9 and TRBJ2-2; no firm D call. The sample comprised CD4+ T cells sorted from blood. This TCR was sampled from a human donor with alopecia areata. CDR3 residues: CASSLAPNTGELFF. In DNA form, the CDR3 reads TGTGCCAGCTCTCTGGCACCGAACACCGGGGAGCTGTTTTTT.